This T cell receptor beta chain was sequenced during a study of regulatory T cells in long-lasting Graves disease. Study-wide findings and caveats: Persistent patients shared more public clonotypes (around 2,500) than new patients (roughly 970). Under persistent disease, TRBV28, TRBJ1-2 and TRBJ2-5 were used preferentially.

Researchers made TCR beta libraries by using iRepertoire HTBI primers and running Arm-PCR on CDR3 regions. TCRdb re-called the multiplex PCR reads with MiXCR, one entry per CDR3 protein. The data hold under 300,000 distinct CDR3 sequences, with around 20% observed a single time. This clonotype was detected ten times or more. No antigen is known for it. CDR1 and CDR2 from the germline V gene are SGHVS and FNYEAQ. Trimming cost V 3 bases and J 2 bases; bases outside gene matches: 5. This CDR3 comprises 15 residues. Time point here: newly diagnosed GD, antithyroid drugs for less than 3 months. The authors made the TCR library using RNA they extracted from PBMCs.

The sequenced sample was peripheral blood mononuclear cells (PBMCs), obtained at new diagnosis, from a patient treated with antithyroid drugs. The TCR originated in a female donor with Graves disease. This chain links TRBV7-6 with TRBJ2-3; TRBD1 agrees at 7 bases. The CDR3: CASSFLGQTTDTQYF. The CDR3 DNA follows: TGTGCCAGCAGCTTTTTGGGACAGACCACAGATACGCAGTATTTT.